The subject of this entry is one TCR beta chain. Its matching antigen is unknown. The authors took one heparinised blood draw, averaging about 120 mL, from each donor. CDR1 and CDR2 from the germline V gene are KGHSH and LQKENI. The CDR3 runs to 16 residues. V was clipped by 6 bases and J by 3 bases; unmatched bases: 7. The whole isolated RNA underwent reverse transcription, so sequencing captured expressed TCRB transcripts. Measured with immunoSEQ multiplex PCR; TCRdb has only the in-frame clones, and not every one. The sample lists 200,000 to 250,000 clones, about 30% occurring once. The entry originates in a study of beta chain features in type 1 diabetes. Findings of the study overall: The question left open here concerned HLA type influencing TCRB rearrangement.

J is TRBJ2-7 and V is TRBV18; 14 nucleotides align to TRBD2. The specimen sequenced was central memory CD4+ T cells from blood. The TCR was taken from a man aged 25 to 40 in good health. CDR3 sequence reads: CASSPGLAGGVYEQYF. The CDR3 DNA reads TGTGCCAGCTCCCCTGGACTAGCGGGAGGTGTCTACGAGCAGTACTTC.